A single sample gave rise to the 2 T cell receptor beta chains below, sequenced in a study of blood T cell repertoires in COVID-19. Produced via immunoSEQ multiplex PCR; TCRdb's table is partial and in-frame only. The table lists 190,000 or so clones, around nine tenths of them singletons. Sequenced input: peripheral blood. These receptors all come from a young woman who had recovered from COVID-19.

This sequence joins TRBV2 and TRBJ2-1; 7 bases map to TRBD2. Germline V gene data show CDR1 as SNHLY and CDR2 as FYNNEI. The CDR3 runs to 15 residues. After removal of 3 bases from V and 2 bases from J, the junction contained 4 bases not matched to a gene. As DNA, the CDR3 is TGTGCCAGCAGTGATTTGGGGGGGGCCTACAATGAGCAGTTCTTC. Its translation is CASSDLGGAYNEQFF.

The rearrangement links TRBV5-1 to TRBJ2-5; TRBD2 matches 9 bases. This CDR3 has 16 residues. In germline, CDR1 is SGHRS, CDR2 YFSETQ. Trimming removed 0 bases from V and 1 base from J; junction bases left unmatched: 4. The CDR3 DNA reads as TGCGCCAGCAGCTTGGTTAGCGGGGGCTTCCAAGAGACCCAGTACTTC. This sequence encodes CASSLVSGGFQETQYF.